A selection of T cell receptor beta chains follows, all from one sample in a study of OX40 agonist ivuxolimab in advanced cancers. Using immunoSEQ multiplex PCR, the repertoire was profiled, and TCRdb retains in-frame clones only, with some absent. The sample holds 80,000 to 100,000 clones, roughly 90% seen once. The sample was CD4+ or CD8+ T cells sorted from blood, taken in a trial of the OX40 agonist ivuxolimab. The receptor source for this set is an adult with an advanced solid tumor such as melanoma, head and neck, liver or kidney cancer. The CDR3 runs from the conserved cysteine through the conserved F or W. A D gene is named only where the DNA matches it firmly. Clone size is not always given. Where it is, it says once, few, many or a class for expanded clones.

v_gene	j_gene	d_gene	abundance	CDR3nt	CDR3aa
TRBV7-9	TRBJ1-1	-	-	TGTGCCAGCAGCACATATCTTCCGCTTTACACTGAAGCTTTCTTT	CASSTYLPLYTEAFF
TRBV7-2	TRBJ2-7	TRBD1	-	TGTGCCAGCAGGGCCCCCGGGACAGGGGGGTTCGAGCAGTACTTC	CASRAPGTGGFEQYF
TRBV28	TRBJ1-2	-	-	TGTGCCACAGAACGACACCAAAGGGGCTACACCTTC	CATERHQRGYTF
TRBV7-2	TRBJ1-6	-	few	TGTGCCAGCAGCTTAGATCGTCAGTTTGGCCTCCCCCTCCACTTT	CASSLDRQFGLPLHF
TRBV7-9	TRBJ2-7	TRBD2	-	TGTGCCAGCAGCTCCGGGAGGGTATACGAGCAGTACTTC	CASSSGRVYEQYF
TRBV7-2	TRBJ1-5	TRBD1	-	TGTGCCAGCAGCTTAGGGACAGGGAACCAGCCCCAGCATTTT	CASSLGTGNQPQHF
TRBV7-2	TRBJ2-7	-	few	TGTGCCAGCAGCCGAATGCGGACGGCAGACGAGCAGTACTTC	CASSRMRTADEQYF
TRBV5-1	TRBJ2-6	-	-	TGCGCCAGCAGGGTGACTAGTGGTGGGGCCAACGTCCTGACTTTC	CASRVTSGGANVLTF
TRBV28	TRBJ2-2	-	once	TGTGCCAGCAGTTTGGGCACCGGGGAGCTGTTTTTT	CASSLGTGELFF
TRBV7-3	TRBJ2-3	-	-	TGTGCCAGCAGCTCGAGCGGGTTCACAGATACGCAGTATTTT	CASSSSGFTDTQYF
TRBV2	TRBJ1-2	-	-	TGTGCCAGCACCAGAGGTGGCAGCATTGGCTACACCTTC	CASTRGGSIGYTF
TRBV9	TRBJ1-4	-	-	TGTGCCAGCCCCGTAGCCCCTGAAAAACTGTTTTTT	CASPVAPEKLFF
TRBV28	TRBJ1-1	-	-	TGTGCCAGCAGTTACAGGCCGAACACTGAAGCTTTCTTT	CASSYRPNTEAFF
TRBV30	TRBJ1-6	-	once	TGTGCCTGGAGTGTAGGCCTCGGGACAAATAATTCACCCCTCCACTTT	CAWSVGLGTNNSPLHF
TRBV5-5	TRBJ2-5	TRBD1	-	TGTGCCAGCAGCTTTGGGACAGGGTGGGGGACCCAGTACTTC	CASSFGTGWGTQYF
TRBV5-1	TRBJ2-5	TRBD2	-	TGCGCCAGCAGCACCTCCTGGACTAGCGGGGAGGTGGGGGAGACCCAGTACTTC	CASSTSWTSGEVGETQYF
TRBV5-1	TRBJ1-2	-	-	TGCGCCAGCAGCTTGCTGACAGGAGACAACTATGGCTACACCTTC	CASSLLTGDNYGYTF
TRBV10-2	TRBJ2-1	-	-	TGCGCCAGCAGTGAGCGTGCCTCCTACAATGAGCAGTTCTTC	CASSERASYNEQFF
TRBV28	TRBJ1-3	TRBD1	-	TGTGCCAGCGCAGGGGGCTTTGGAAACACCATATATTTT	CASAGGFGNTIYF
TRBV7-9	TRBJ2-3	TRBD2	once	TGTGCCAGCAGCTTGGGCCTAGCGGGGGACGGTAGGGTCAAAGATACGCAGTATTTT	CASSLGLAGDGRVKDTQYF
TRBV2	TRBJ1-2	-	-	TGTGCCAGCAGCGCCGGGAAGGGGTATGGCTACACCTTC	CASSAGKGYGYTF
TRBV19	TRBJ2-6	-	-	TGTGCCAGTAGTTCGGCCGGGACACCCTCTGGGGCCAACGTCCTGACTTTC	CASSSAGTPSGANVLTF
TRBV7-8	TRBJ2-7	-	-	TGTGCCAGCAGCTCTGGGGCCGCCAACGAGCAGTACTTC	CASSSGAANEQYF
TRBV7-9	TRBJ2-5	-	-	TGTGCCCTGGGGAAAGAGACCCAGTACTTC	CALGKETQYF
TRBV9	TRBJ2-2	-	few	TGTGCCAGCGGGCGGGCGGTCACCGGGGAGCTGTTTTTT	CASGRAVTGELFF
TRBV30	TRBJ2-4	-	-	TGTGCCTGGAGTGCAGCCGGAAACATTCAGTACTTC	CAWSAAGNIQYF
TRBV5-6	TRBJ2-7	-	few	TGTGCCAGCAGCTTGAAATACGAGCAGTACTTC	CASSLKYEQYF
TRBV20-1	TRBJ2-7	-	-	TGCAGCGGGGGTGACTCCTACGAGCAGTACTTC	CSGGDSYEQYF
TRBV30	TRBJ1-5	TRBD1	-	TGTGCCTGGGACAGGGGATCGTATCAGCCCCAGCATTTT	CAWDRGSYQPQHF
TRBV19	TRBJ1-2	TRBD1	-	TGTGCCAGTAGTGACGGACAGGGCCCCTATGGCTACACCTTC	CASSDGQGPYGYTF
TRBV5-1	TRBJ2-2	TRBD2	-	TGCGCCAGCAGCTTGGGGGCTAGCGGCCTCACCGGGGAGCTGTTTTTT	CASSLGASGLTGELFF
TRBV6-6	TRBJ1-2	-	-	TGTGCCAGCAGTTACCCCCGGGACATAGCTAACTATGGCTACACCTTC	CASSYPRDIANYGYTF
TRBV6-5	TRBJ2-2	-	-	TGTGCCAGTAAGCCTCAAACGAACACCGGGGAGCTGTTTTTT	CASKPQTNTGELFF
TRBV2	TRBJ2-7	-	-	TGTGCCAGCCAACAGGGACAAGCGTCCTACGAGCAGTACTTC	CASQQGQASYEQYF
TRBV28	TRBJ2-5	TRBD2	-	TGTGCCAGCAGTTTACCTAGTTCGCGGGGGGTATCATGGGCCCAGTACTTC	CASSLPSSRGVSWAQYF
TRBV6-6	TRBJ2-7	TRBD1	-	TGTGCCAGCAGTGGGACAGGAAGCTCCTACGAGCAGTACTTC	CASSGTGSSYEQYF
TRBV9	TRBJ2-6	TRBD1	-	TGTGCCAGCAGCCCTCGACAGGGGTCTGGGGCCAACGTCCTGACTTTC	CASSPRQGSGANVLTF
TRBV11-3	TRBJ2-1	TRBD2	-	TGTGCCAGCAGCCCTGGTAGCGGGGGGGTCGATGAGCAGTTCTTC	CASSPGSGGVDEQFF
TRBV7-8	TRBJ2-2	TRBD1	-	TGTGCCAGCAGCTGGGGGACAGGGGGTACCGGGGAGCTGTTTTTT	CASSWGTGGTGELFF
TRBV7-9	TRBJ1-5	-	-	TGTGCCAGCAGCTTAGGGCCCTACAGAGACAATCAGCCCCAGCATTTT	CASSLGPYRDNQPQHF
TRBV11-3	TRBJ1-1	-	-	TGTGCCAGCAGCTTAGGCCCGGGGCTGAGCACTGAAGCTTTCTTT	CASSLGPGLSTEAFF
TRBV29-1	TRBJ1-1	-	few	TGCAGCGTTGAATCGGGGGGTTGGGGGAGTAAGCCTGAAGCTTTCTTT	CSVESGGWGSKPEAFF
TRBV15	TRBJ2-7	-	-	TGTGCCACCAGCAATACAGCCCTCGGCGAGCAGTACTTC	CATSNTALGEQYF
TRBV10-1	TRBJ1-3	TRBD1	-	TGCGCCAGCAGGCTTAGGACAGGGGATGGAAACACCATATATTTT	CASRLRTGDGNTIYF
TRBV6-6	TRBJ2-7	-	-	TGTGCCAGCACGAACCAGGGAGCCTCCTACGAGCAGTACTTC	CASTNQGASYEQYF
TRBV6-5	TRBJ1-6	-	once	TGTGCCAGCAGTTACTCGGGTCAGGGTCATTCACCCCTCCACTTT	CASSYSGQGHSPLHF
TRBV6-1	TRBJ1-6	-	-	TGTGCCAGCAGTGACGGCAAAGACAGCCTGTATTCACCCCTCCACTTT	CASSDGKDSLYSPLHF
TRBV5-4	TRBJ2-7	-	-	TGTGCCACTAGAGGGGGGCTAGACCGAGGAGAGCAGTACTTC	CATRGGLDRGEQYF
TRBV4-3	TRBJ2-7	-	-	TGCGCCAGCAGCCAAGGAGGGGGGGCCAGGGAGCAGTACTTC	CASSQGGGAREQYF
TRBV9	TRBJ2-2	-	-	TGTGCCAGCAGCCCTGTTCACGGGAGGAACACCGGGGAGCTGTTTTTT	CASSPVHGRNTGELFF
TRBV5-6	TRBJ1-4	-	-	TGTGCCAGCAGTCGGCGAGGGGGGTACAGCGAAAAACTGTTTTTT	CASSRRGGYSEKLFF
TRBV7-3	TRBJ2-3	TRBD1	once	TGTGCCAGCAGCTTAGGGACAGGAACAGATACGCAGTATTTT	CASSLGTGTDTQYF
TRBV4-3	TRBJ2-7	-	-	TGCGCCAGCAGCCAAGAGCCTTCCTTGGAGCAGTACTTC	CASSQEPSLEQYF
TRBV6-6	TRBJ1-5	-	-	TGTGCCAGCAGCCCGATCCGGCAGGGGAGCAATCAGCCCCAGCATTTT	CASSPIRQGSNQPQHF
TRBV7-2	TRBJ2-7	-	-	TGTGCCAGCAGCTTCGCGCCCTCCTACGAGCAGTACTTC	CASSFAPSYEQYF
TRBV10-3	TRBJ1-5	-	-	TGTGCCATAGGGCGGGGAGGGGTGAGCAATCAGCCCCAGCATTTT	CAIGRGGVSNQPQHF
TRBV19	TRBJ1-4	TRBD1	once	TGTGCCAGTCAGACAGGGACGAATAAAAAACTGTTTTTT	CASQTGTNKKLFF